This T cell receptor (beta chain) was profiled in a study of control samples from healthy donors and cancer patients. Only one count was recorded for this clone. Measured with immunoSEQ multiplex PCR; TCRdb has only the in-frame clones, and not every one. The top ten clones hold approximately 1.5% of a sample with under 200,000 clones, about nine tenths of them seen once. The specimen was blood. This sequence originates from a woman younger than 45 in good health.

The CDR3: CASSMGGYQPQHF. CDR3 DNA: TGTGCCAGTAGTATGGGGGGGTATCAGCCCCAGCATTTT. The chain is built from TRBV19 and TRBJ1-5, with D possibly matching TRBD1 (5 bases). The CDR3 is 13 residues long. The V end was cut by 3 bases, the J end by 5 bases, with 8 bases between. Germline V CDR1 and CDR2: LNHDA, SQIVND (reference sequence).